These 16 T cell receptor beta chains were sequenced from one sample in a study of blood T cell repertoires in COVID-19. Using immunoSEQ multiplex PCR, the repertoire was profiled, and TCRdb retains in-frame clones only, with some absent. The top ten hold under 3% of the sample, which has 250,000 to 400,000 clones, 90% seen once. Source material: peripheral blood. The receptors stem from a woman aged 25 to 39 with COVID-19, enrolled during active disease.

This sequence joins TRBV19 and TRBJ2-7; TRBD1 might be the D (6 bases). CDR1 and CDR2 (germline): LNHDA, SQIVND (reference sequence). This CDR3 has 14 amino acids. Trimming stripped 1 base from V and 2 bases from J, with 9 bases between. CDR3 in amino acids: CASSIAQGPYEQYF. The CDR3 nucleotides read TGTGCCAGTAGTATAGCACAGGGACCCTACGAGCAGTACTTC.

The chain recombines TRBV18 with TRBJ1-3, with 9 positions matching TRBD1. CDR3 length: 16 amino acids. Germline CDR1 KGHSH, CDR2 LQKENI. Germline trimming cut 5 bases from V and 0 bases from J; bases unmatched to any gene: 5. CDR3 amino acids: CASSSEGQGSGNTIYF. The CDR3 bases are TGTGCCAGCTCAAGCGAGGGACAGGGCTCTGGAAACACCATATATTTT.

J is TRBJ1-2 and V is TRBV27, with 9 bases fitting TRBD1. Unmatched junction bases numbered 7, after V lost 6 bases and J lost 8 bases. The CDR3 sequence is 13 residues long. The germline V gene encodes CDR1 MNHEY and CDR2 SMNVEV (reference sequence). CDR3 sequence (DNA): TGTGCCAGCAGGCTACAGGGGGCCGAAGGCTACACCTTC. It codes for CASRLQGAEGYTF.

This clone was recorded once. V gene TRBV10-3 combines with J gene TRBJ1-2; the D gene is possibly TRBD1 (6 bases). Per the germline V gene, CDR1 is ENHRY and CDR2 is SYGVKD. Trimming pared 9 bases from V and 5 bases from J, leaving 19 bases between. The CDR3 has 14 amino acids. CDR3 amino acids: CAMTDTLTGYGYTF. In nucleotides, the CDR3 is TGTGCCATGACAGATACACTTACAGGGTATGGCTACACCTTC.

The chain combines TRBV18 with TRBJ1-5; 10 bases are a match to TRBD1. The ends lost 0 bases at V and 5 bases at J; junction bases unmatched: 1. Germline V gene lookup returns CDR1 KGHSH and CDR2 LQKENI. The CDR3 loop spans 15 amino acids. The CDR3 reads CASSPPGQGHQPQHF. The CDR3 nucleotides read TGTGCCAGCTCACCACCGGGACAGGGGCATCAGCCCCAGCATTTT.

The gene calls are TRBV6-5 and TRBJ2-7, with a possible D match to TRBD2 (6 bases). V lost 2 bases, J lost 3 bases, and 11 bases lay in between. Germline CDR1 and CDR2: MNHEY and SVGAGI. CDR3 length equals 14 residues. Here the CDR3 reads CASSYGSGVYEQYF. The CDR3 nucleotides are TGTGCCAGCAGTTACGGATCGGGGGTCTACGAGCAGTACTTC.

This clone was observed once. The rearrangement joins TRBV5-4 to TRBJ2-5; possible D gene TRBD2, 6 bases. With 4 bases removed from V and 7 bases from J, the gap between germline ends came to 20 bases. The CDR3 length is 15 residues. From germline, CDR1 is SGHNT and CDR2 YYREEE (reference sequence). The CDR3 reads CASSPESTSRGTQYF. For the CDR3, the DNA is TGTGCCAGCAGCCCGGAATCGACTAGTCGGGGGACCCAGTACTTC.

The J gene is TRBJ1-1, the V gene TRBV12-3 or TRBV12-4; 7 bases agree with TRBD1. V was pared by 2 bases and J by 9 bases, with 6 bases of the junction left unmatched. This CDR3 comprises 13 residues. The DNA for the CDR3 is TGTGCCAGCAGTTTATCAACGACAGGGAAAGCTTTCTTT. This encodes CASSLSTTGKAFF.

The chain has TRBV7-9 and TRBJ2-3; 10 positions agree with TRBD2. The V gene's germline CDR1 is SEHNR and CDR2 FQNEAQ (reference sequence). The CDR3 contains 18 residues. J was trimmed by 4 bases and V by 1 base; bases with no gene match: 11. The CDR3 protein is CASSLDYILAGIPDTQYF. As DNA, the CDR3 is TGTGCCAGCAGCTTAGATTATATACTAGCGGGAATCCCAGATACGCAGTATTTT. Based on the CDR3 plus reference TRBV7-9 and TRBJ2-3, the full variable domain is DTGVSQNPRHKITKRGQNVTFRCDPISEHNRLYWYRQTLGQGPEFLTYFQNEAQLEKSRLLSDRFSAERPKGSFSTLEIQRTEQGDSAMYLCASSLDYILAGIPDTQYFGPGTRLTVL.

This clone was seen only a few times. In DNA form, the CDR3 reads TGTGCCAGCAGTTCGGGACAGAACTACGAGCAGTACTTC. It is translated as CASSSGQNYEQYF. The chain uses TRBV7-7 and TRBJ2-7, with 7 nucleotides matching TRBD1. V gave up 6 bases and J gave up 3 bases; unmatched junction bases: 5. From germline, CDR1 is SSHAT and CDR2 FNYEAQ (reference sequence). CDR3 length: 13 amino acids. The full variable domain, rest sourced from reference TRBV7-7 and TRBJ2-7, is GAGVSQSPRYKVTKRGQDVTLRCDPISSHATLYWYQQALGQGPEFLTYFNYEAQPDKSGLPSDRFSAERPEGSISTLTIQRTEQRDSAMYRCASSSGQNYEQYFGPGTRLTVT.

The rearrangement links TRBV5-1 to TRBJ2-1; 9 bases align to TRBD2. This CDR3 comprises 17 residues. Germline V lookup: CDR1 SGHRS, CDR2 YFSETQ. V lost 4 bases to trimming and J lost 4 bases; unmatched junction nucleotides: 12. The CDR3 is CASSRDKLAGSYNEQFF. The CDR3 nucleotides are TGCGCCAGCAGCCGGGACAAACTAGCGGGTAGTTACAATGAGCAGTTCTTC.

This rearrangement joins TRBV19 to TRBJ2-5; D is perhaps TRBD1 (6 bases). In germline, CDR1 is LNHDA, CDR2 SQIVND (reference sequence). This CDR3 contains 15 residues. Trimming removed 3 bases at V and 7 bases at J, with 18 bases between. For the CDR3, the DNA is TGTGCCAGTAGTATGATGACAGGCTCTATGGGGACCCAGTACTTC. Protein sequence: CASSMMTGSMGTQYF.

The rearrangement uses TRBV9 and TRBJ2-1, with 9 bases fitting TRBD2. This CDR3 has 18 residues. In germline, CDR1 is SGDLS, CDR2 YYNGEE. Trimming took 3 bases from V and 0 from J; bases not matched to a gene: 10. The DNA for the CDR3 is TGTGCCAGCAGCGGCCATAGTCAGCGGGAGGCCTCCTACAATGAGCAGTTCTTC. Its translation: CASSGHSQREASYNEQFF. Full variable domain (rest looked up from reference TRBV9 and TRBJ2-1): DSGVTQTPKHLITATGQRVTLRCSPRSGDLSVYWYQQSLDQGLQFLIQYYNGEERAKGNILERFSAQQFPDLHSELNLSSLELGDSALYFCASSGHSQREASYNEQFFGPGTRLTVL.

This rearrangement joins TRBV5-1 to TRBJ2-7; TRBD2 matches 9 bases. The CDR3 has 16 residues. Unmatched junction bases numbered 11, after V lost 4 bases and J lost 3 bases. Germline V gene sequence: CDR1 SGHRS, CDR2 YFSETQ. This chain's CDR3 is CASSTELAGPNYEQYF. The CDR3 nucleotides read TGCGCCAGCAGCACGGAACTAGCGGGTCCTAACTACGAGCAGTACTTC.

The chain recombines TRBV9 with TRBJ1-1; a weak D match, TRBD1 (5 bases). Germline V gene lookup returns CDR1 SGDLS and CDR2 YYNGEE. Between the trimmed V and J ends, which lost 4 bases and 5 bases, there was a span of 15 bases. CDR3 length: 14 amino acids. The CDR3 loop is CASSPLHGGTEAFF. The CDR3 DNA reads TGTGCCAGCAGCCCACTCCACGGGGGGACTGAAGCTTTCTTT.

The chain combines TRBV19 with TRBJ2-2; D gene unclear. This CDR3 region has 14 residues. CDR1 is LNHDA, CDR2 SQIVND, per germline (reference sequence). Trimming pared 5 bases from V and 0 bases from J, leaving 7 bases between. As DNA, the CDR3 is TGTGCCAGTAGTCTGCAGGCGAACACCGGGGAGCTGTTTTTT. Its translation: CASSLQANTGELFF.